A selection of T cell receptor beta chains follows, all from one sample in a study of cytomegalovirus exposure and HLA in healthy donors. Here immunoSEQ multiplex PCR was the method, and the copy in TCRdb shows in-frame clones only, minus some. This sample carries approximately 100,000 clones, about 76% of them seen once, and the ten largest clones take approximately 8.4%. Specimen: PBMCs. Receptor source: a human donor in good health. Each CDR3 is given with its conserved first and last residue. D genes are given only for firm matches. The size of a clone is reported for some rows only, either as once, few or many, or as a class for expanded clones.

clone_size,j_call,d_call,v_call,cdr3_nt,cdr3_aa
few,TRBJ1-1,NA,TRBV5-1,TGCGCCAGCCGTGCGACAGGGAACACTGAAGCTTTCTTT,CASRATGNTEAFF
NA,TRBJ2-2,TRBD2,TRBV4-3,TGCGCCAGCAGCTCTAGCGGGGGGGGATTCACCGGGGAGCTGTTTTTT,CASSSSGGGFTGELFF
few,TRBJ1-1,NA,TRBV6-5,TGTGCCAGTTTAGGGACAAGGACTGAAGCTTTCTTT,CASLGTRTEAFF
few,TRBJ2-4,TRBD1,TRBV19,TGTGCCAGCCAACAGGACAGGGGAAACATTCAGTACTTC,CASQQDRGNIQYF
NA,TRBJ1-5,NA,TRBV7-2,TGTGCCAGCAGCTCCCCCGGGGGAGGACAGCCCCAGCATTTT,CASSSPGGGQPQHF
NA,TRBJ2-3,NA,TRBV5-1,TGCGCCAGCAGGACGGGTGGCACAGATACGCAGTATTTT,CASRTGGTDTQYF
NA,TRBJ1-1,NA,TRBV30,TGTGCCTGGGGACACCTGAACACTGAAGCTTTCTTT,CAWGHLNTEAFF
NA,TRBJ1-2,TRBD1,TRBV15,TGTGCCACCAGCAGTCCCGACAGGGCGATTGGGTATGGCTACACCTTC,CATSSPDRAIGYGYTF
NA,TRBJ2-5,NA,TRBV2,TGTGCCAGCAGCCCCGGGACATACCAAGAGACCCAGTACTTC,CASSPGTYQETQYF
NA,TRBJ1-4,NA,TRBV2,TGTGCCAGCAGCAGGGGTTTAACTAATGAAAAACTGTTTTTT,CASSRGLTNEKLFF
few,TRBJ2-1,NA,TRBV5-8,TGTGCCAGCACCTTAACTAGGCAGTTCTTC,CASTLTRQFF
NA,TRBJ1-1,TRBD1,TRBV5-1,TGCGCCAGCAGCATAGACAGGGGATACACTGAAGCTTTCTTT,CASSIDRGYTEAFF
few,TRBJ1-1,NA,TRBV5-1,TGCGCCAGCAGCACGGCCCCACTTAAAGACTCTGAAGCTTTCTTT,CASSTAPLKDSEAFF
once,TRBJ2-3,NA,TRBV27,TGTGCCAGCAGTTTCCTCCGCGGCGATAGCACAGATACGCAGTATTTT,CASSFLRGDSTDTQYF
NA,TRBJ2-5,NA,TRBV18,TGTGCCAGCTCACCATCTGAGACCCAGTACTTC,CASSPSETQYF
NA,TRBJ1-2,NA,TRBV29-1,TGCAGCGTTGACCGGTTGGAGACGGCCTATGGCTACACCTTC,CSVDRLETAYGYTF
NA,TRBJ2-7,NA,TRBV11-3,TGTGCCAGCAGCTTCACCCCGGTCGAGCAGTACTTC,CASSFTPVEQYF
NA,TRBJ1-6,NA,TRBV19,TGTGCCAGTAAATCTGCGGGCGGGGGTTCCCATTCACCCCTCCACTTT,CASKSAGGGSHSPLHF
NA,TRBJ2-3,TRBD1,TRBV14,TGTGCCAGCAAGGGACAGGGATATCCCACAGATACGCAGTATTTT,CASKGQGYPTDTQYF
few,TRBJ1-1,NA,TRBV6-1,TGTGCCAGCAGAGGAGGAACCACTGAAGCTTTCTTT,CASRGGTTEAFF
NA,TRBJ2-2,TRBD1,TRBV2,TGTGCCAGCAGATATGACAGGGTGGGGGATACCGGGGAGCTGTTTTTT,CASRYDRVGDTGELFF
NA,TRBJ1-1,TRBD1,TRBV7-9,TGTGCCAGCAGCAGCCCGACAGGGATGAACACTGAAGCTTTCTTT,CASSSPTGMNTEAFF
NA,TRBJ2-3,TRBD2,TRBV19,TGTGCCAGTAGTTCCCTTAGCGGGAGCACAGATACGCAGTATTTT,CASSSLSGSTDTQYF
NA,TRBJ1-1,TRBD1,TRBV2,TGTGCCAGCAGTCTGACAGGGTTGAACACTGAAGCTTTCTTT,CASSLTGLNTEAFF
NA,TRBJ2-2,TRBD2,TRBV29-1,TGCAGCGTTAGGACTAGCCACACCGGGGAGCTGTTTTTT,CSVRTSHTGELFF
NA,TRBJ2-7,TRBD1,TRBV18,TGTGCCAGCTCACCATACCGGGGACAGGGGTCTAGCGAGCAGTACTTC,CASSPYRGQGSSEQYF
once,TRBJ2-7,TRBD1,TRBV6-1,TGTGCCACCGAGGGGACAGGGGTTTGCGAGCAGTACTTC,CATEGTGVCEQYF
NA,TRBJ2-5,TRBD1,TRBV5-1,TGCGCCAGCAGCTTGGCAGGGGGCAGGGAGACCCAGTACTTC,CASSLAGGRETQYF
NA,TRBJ1-5,NA,TRBV7-2,TGTGCCAGCAGCTTAGACAGGGGCAATCAGCCCCAGCATTTT,CASSLDRGNQPQHF
NA,TRBJ2-1,NA,TRBV5-4,TGTGCCAGCAGCCCGAGCTACAATGAGCAGTTCTTC,CASSPSYNEQFF
NA,TRBJ1-2,TRBD1,TRBV5-6,TGTGCCAGCAGCGCCAGCAGGGGGGCCGCAGTTGGCTACACCTTC,CASSASRGAAVGYTF
NA,TRBJ1-3,NA,TRBV30,TGTGCCTGGAGTGTACGAACGGCTGGAAACACCATATATTTT,CAWSVRTAGNTIYF
NA,TRBJ2-5,TRBD1,TRBV5-1,TGCGCCAGCAGGGTCCCGGGACAGGGGGCCGGAGAGACCCAGTACTTC,CASRVPGQGAGETQYF
NA,TRBJ2-2,NA,TRBV2,TGTGCCAGCAGTGTGGGGGCGAGCGGGGAGCTGTTTTTT,CASSVGASGELFF
NA,TRBJ2-7,TRBD1,TRBV5-4,TGTGCCAGCAGCTTGGACAGGGGCTACGAGCAGTACTTC,CASSLDRGYEQYF
NA,TRBJ2-1,TRBD2,TRBV5-6,TGTGCCAGCAGCAGACTAGCACGTGAGCAGTTCTTC,CASSRLAREQFF